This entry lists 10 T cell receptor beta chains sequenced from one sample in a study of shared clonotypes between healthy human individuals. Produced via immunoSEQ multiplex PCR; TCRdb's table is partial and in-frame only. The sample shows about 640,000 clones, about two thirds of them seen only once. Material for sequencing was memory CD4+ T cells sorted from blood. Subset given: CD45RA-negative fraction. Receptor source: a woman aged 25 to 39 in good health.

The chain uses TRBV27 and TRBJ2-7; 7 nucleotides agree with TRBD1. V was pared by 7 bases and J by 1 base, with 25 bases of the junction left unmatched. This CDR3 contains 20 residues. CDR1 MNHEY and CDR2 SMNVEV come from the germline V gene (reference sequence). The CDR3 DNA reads TGTGCCAGCAATTCCCGTCCGCGGCGCACCCGACAGGGCTTTTCCTACGAGCAGTACTTC. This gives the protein CASNSRPRRTRQGFSYEQYF.

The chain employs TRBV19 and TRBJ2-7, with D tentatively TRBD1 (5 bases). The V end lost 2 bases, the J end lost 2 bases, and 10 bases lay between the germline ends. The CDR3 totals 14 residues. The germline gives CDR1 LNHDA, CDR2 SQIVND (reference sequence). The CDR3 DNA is TGTGCCAGTAGTATACGAGACAGAGCCTACGAGCAGTACTTC. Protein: CASSIRDRAYEQYF.

The CDR3, as DNA: TGTGCCAGCAGTTTACCGGGACAGGGGGTGAACACCGGGGAGCTGTTTTTT. Its protein product is CASSLPGQGVNTGELFF. The chain links TRBV27 to TRBJ2-2; 11 bases map to TRBD1. Germline CDR1 and CDR2: MNHEY and SMNVEV (reference sequence). The CDR3 runs 17 residues. Trimming took 2 bases from V and 1 from J; bases not matched to a gene: 3.

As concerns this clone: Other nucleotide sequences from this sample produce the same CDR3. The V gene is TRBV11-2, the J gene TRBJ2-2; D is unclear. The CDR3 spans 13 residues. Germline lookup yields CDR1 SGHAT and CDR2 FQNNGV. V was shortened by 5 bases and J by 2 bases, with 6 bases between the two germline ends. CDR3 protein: CASSPTNTGELFF. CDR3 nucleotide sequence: TGTGCCAGCAGCCCTACAAACACCGGGGAGCTGTTTTTT.

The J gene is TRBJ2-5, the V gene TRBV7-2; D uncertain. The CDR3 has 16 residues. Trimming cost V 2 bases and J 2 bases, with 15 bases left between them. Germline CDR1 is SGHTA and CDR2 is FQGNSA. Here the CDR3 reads CASSLSSVKDQETQYF. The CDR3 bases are TGTGCCAGCAGCTTAAGTTCAGTGAAAGATCAAGAGACCCAGTACTTC.

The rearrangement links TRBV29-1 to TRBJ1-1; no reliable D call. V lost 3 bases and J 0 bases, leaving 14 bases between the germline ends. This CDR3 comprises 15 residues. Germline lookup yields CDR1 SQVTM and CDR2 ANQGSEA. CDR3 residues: CSVDEGLHMNTEAFF. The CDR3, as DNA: TGCAGCGTTGATGAAGGGCTCCACATGAACACTGAAGCTTTCTTT.

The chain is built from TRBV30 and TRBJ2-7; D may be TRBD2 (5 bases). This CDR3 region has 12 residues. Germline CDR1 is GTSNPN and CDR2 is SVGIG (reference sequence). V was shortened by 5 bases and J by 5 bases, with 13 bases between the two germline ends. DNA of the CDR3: TGTGCCTGGCGTGGTCGGGGTAACGAGCAGTACTTC. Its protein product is CAWRGRGNEQYF.

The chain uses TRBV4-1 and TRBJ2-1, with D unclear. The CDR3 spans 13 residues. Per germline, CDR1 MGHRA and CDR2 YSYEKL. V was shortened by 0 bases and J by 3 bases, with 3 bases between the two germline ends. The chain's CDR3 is CASSQDFYNEQFF. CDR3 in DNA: TGCGCCAGCAGCCAAGATTTCTACAATGAGCAGTTCTTC.

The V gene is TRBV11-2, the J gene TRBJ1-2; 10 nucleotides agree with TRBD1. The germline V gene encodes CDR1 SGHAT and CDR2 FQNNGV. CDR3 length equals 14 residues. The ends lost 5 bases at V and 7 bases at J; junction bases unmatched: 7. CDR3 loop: CASSPDRGLGGYTF. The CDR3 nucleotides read TGTGCCAGCAGCCCAGACAGGGGGCTTGGTGGCTACACCTTC.

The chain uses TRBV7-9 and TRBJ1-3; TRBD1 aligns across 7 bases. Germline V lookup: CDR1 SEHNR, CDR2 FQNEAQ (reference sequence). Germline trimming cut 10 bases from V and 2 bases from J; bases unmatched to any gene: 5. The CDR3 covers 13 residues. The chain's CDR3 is CAKQGNPGNTIYF. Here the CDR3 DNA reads TGTGCCAAACAGGGGAATCCTGGAAACACCATATATTTT.